Shown below are 9 T cell receptor beta chains from a single sample sequenced in a study of T-cell reconstitution after alpha-beta-depleted transplantation in children. Preparation of the TCRbeta library involved a method that used unique molecular identifiers. One entry per CDR3 protein results from TCRdb running MiXCR on the PCR reads. Of 500,000 or so distinct CDR3 sequences detected, over 25% appear once; the ten largest clones hold around 2.5%. The source material was PBMCs from the stem cell graft donor, sampled from the stem cell graft. These TCRs come from a human donor who donated a stem cell graft to a child with aplastic anemia.

This clonotype was observed a handful of times. Germline and junction disagree at one end, which may indicate a read error. The chain is built from TRBV20-1 and TRBJ2-1; 13 bases line up with TRBD2. Per the germline V gene, CDR1 is DFQATT and CDR2 is SNEGSKA (reference sequence). The CDR3 contains 16 residues. The DNA of the CDR3 is TGCAGTGCTCGAGAGACTAGCGGGAGGTACTACAATGAGCAGTTCTTC. Protein sequence: CSARETSGRYYNEQFF.

This clonotype was counted a few times. This chain uses TRBV4-1 with TRBJ2-5; D gene unclear. CDR1 is MGHRA and CDR2 is YSYEKL in the germline V gene. The CDR3 totals 16 residues. V lost 1 base, J lost 2 bases, and 14 bases lay in between. CDR3 nucleotides: TGCGCCAGCAGCCAAGGGCAACCGGTTAGTCAAGAGACCCAGTACTTC. It is translated as CASSQGQPVSQETQYF.

The chain links TRBV6-2 or TRBV6-3 to TRBJ2-7; TRBD2 aligns across 10 bases. CDR3 size: 15 residues. Germline V lookup: CDR1 MNHEY, CDR2 SVGEGT. Losses at the gene ends were 6 bases for V and 1 base for J; bases not matched to a gene: 6. CDR3 residues: CASRPLAGLSYEQYF. CDR3 DNA: TGTGCCAGCAGGCCACTAGCGGGACTATCCTACGAGCAGTACTTC.

This clonotype was counted only a few times. The chain carries TRBV9 and TRBJ1-1; no clear D. This CDR3 has 15 amino acids. V lost 0 bases, J lost 1 base, and 10 bases lay in between. Germline values: CDR1 SGDLS, CDR2 YYNGEE. In DNA, the CDR3 is TGTGCCAGCAGCGTAGGGGGAACGGCGAACACTGAAGCTTTCTTT. Protein sequence: CASSVGGTANTEAFF.

The table lists this clonotype with a few counts. The rearrangement joins TRBV5-1 to TRBJ1-1, with 10 bases identical to TRBD1. The J segment lost 4 bases and the V segment lost 1 base, leaving 7 bases of the junction unmatched. The CDR3 sequence is 16 residues long. The germline V gene has CDR1 SGHRS and CDR2 YFSETQ. In DNA form, the CDR3 reads TGCGCCAGCAGCTTGACGGGACAGGGGATTGCCACTGAAGCTTTCTTT. This sequence encodes CASSLTGQGIATEAFF.

This clonotype was seen a few times. This chain connects TRBV5-8 to TRBJ1-1; D is undetermined. Germline lookup yields CDR1 SGHTS and CDR2 YDEGEE. Trimming took off 4 bases at V and 0 bases at J, with 13 bases between the two ends. There are 15 residues in the CDR3. The DNA for the CDR3 is TGTGCCAGCAGCCTACGGCGATTAATGAACACTGAAGCTTTCTTT. It codes for CASSLRRLMNTEAFF.

This clonotype was picked up a small number of times. The chain uses TRBV18 and TRBJ1-1; D is undetermined. Trimming stripped 3 bases from V and 5 bases from J, with 16 bases between. Germline values: CDR1 KGHSH, CDR2 LQKENI. CDR3 length equals 15 residues. CDR3 coding DNA: TGTGCCAGCTCACCCTTAGCGGGAGGGAGGACTGAAGCTTTCTTT. Translating gives CASSPLAGGRTEAFF.

The genes are TRBV20-1 and TRBJ2-1, with TRBD2 matching over 11 bases. This CDR3 comprises 14 residues. With 3 bases clipped from V and 8 bases from J, the junction kept 6 bases outside the gene matches. Germline CDR1 DFQATT, CDR2 SNEGSKA (reference sequence). The CDR3 spells CSASPSGRTDEQFF. The CDR3 DNA follows: TGCAGTGCTAGTCCTAGCGGGAGGACCGATGAGCAGTTCTTC.

This clonotype was counted many times. This CDR3 is CSALAGGETQYF. CDR3 coding DNA: TGCAGTGCCCTAGCGGGAGGGGAGACCCAGTACTTC. The chain combines TRBV20-1 with TRBJ2-5; TRBD2 agrees at 12 bases. CDR1 and CDR2 from the germline V gene are DFQATT and SNEGSKA (reference sequence). The CDR3 runs 12 residues. J gave up 5 bases and V 6 bases, and 1 base lay outside the gene matches.